The rows below give T cell receptor beta chains drawn from one sample of a study of blood T cell repertoires in COVID-19. This table comes from immunoSEQ multiplex PCR, and its TCRdb copy is limited to in-frame clones, with some not included. This table has a few hundred thousand clones, roughly four fifths appearing once. Sequences were obtained from PBMCs or T cells enriched from blood (not recorded which). All receptors come from a man aged 35 to 55 who had recovered from COVID-19. Both conserved end residues are part of each CDR3. D genes are given only for firm matches. Clone size, where shown, is once, few, many, or a class for clones that have expanded.

j_call	d_call	v_call	clone_size	cdr3_aa	cdr3_nt
TRBJ2-3	.	TRBV7-3	.	CASSLSGNIVGTLGSTDTQYF	TGTGCCAGCAGCTTAAGCGGTAACATTGTGGGGACACTCGGAAGCACAGATACGCAGTATTTT
TRBJ2-1	TRBD1	TRBV27	.	CASSPGGINEQFF	TGTGCCAGCAGTCCAGGGGGAATCAATGAGCAGTTCTTC
TRBJ1-3	TRBD1	TRBV19	.	CASRSTGVNTIYF	TGTGCCAGTCGAAGTACAGGGGTAAACACCATATATTTT
TRBJ1-1	.	TRBV5-1	.	CASSLGASLNTEAFF	TGCGCCAGCAGCTTGGGAGCAAGCCTGAACACTGAAGCTTTCTTT
TRBJ2-7	TRBD2	TRBV11-3	.	CASSPGTSGSYEQYF	TGTGCCAGCAGCCCAGGGACTAGCGGGAGTTACGAGCAGTACTTC
TRBJ1-2	TRBD1	TRBV6-1	few	CASSEQGARDGYTF	TGTGCCAGCAGTGAGCAGGGGGCTAGGGATGGCTACACCTTC
TRBJ2-3	.	TRBV5-1	once	CATREGDPTDTQYF	TGCGCCACCCGAGAGGGGGATCCCACAGATACGCAGTATTTT
TRBJ2-3	TRBD2	TRBV6-5	once	CASSAGTSADTQYF	TGTGCCAGCAGCGCCGGGACTAGCGCAGATACGCAGTATTTT
TRBJ1-6	.	TRBV7-9	.	CASSLLQEQSPLHF	TGTGCCAGCAGCTTATTACAGGAACAATCACCCCTCCACTTT
TRBJ2-2	.	TRBV27	.	CASSTGLQAGELFF	TGTGCCAGCAGTACGGGACTGCAGGCCGGGGAGCTGTTTTTT
TRBJ1-2	.	TRBV7-9	.	CASSLAGGESYGYTF	TGTGCCAGCAGCTTAGCGGGGGGGGAAAGCTATGGCTACACCTTC
TRBJ1-5	.	TRBV3-1/TRBV3-2	.	CASSPQFSNQPQHF	TGTGCCAGCAGCCCACAGTTTAGCAATCAGCCCCAGCATTTT
TRBJ1-4	.	TRBV30	.	CAWRGAFANEKLFF	TGTGCCTGGAGGGGGGCCTTTGCTAATGAAAAACTGTTTTTT
TRBJ2-7	.	TRBV2	.	CASSDEASYEQYF	TGTGCCAGCAGTGACGAGGCGTCCTACGAGCAGTACTTC
TRBJ2-7	TRBD1	TRBV24-1	.	CALSTGQGCYEQYF	TGTGCCCTGTCTACGGGACAGGGATGCTACGAGCAGTACTTC
TRBJ1-5	.	TRBV23-1	.	CASSGGRLSNQPQHF	TGCGCCAGCAGTGGGGGCCGCTTGAGCAATCAGCCCCAGCATTTT
TRBJ2-1	.	TRBV7-3	once	CASSSGGKYNEQFF	TGTGCCAGCAGCTCCGGAGGGAAGTACAATGAGCAGTTCTTC
TRBJ2-1	.	TRBV3-1/TRBV3-2	few	CASSPMRVGAHEQFF	TGTGCCAGCAGCCCTATGAGGGTGGGGGCGCATGAGCAGTTCTTC
TRBJ1-1	.	TRBV6-5	.	CASSYSSYTEAFF	TGTGCCAGCAGTTACTCCTCCTACACTGAAGCTTTCTTT
TRBJ1-4	.	TRBV21-1	once	CASSKARDSLVF	TGTGCCAGCAGCAAAGCGAGAGACAGTTTGGTTTTT
TRBJ1-1	.	TRBV7-9	.	CASSYGGMNTEAFF	TGTGCCAGCAGCTATGGCGGGATGAACACTGAAGCTTTCTTT
TRBJ1-3	.	TRBV4-2	.	CASSHIQLLSGNTIYF	TGTGCCAGCAGCCACATACAGCTACTCTCTGGAAACACCATATATTTT
TRBJ2-3	.	TRBV10-3	.	CALGQNTDTQYF	TGTGCCCTCGGACAGAACACAGATACGCAGTATTTT
TRBJ2-5	TRBD2	TRBV7-9	.	CASSRYPSGQETQYF	TGTGCCAGCAGCCGCTATCCTAGCGGCCAAGAGACCCAGTACTTC
TRBJ2-3	TRBD2	TRBV7-9	.	CASSSAAGGWDTQYF	TGTGCCAGCAGCTCAGCAGCGGGAGGGTGGGATACGCAGTATTTT
TRBJ1-2	.	TRBV30	.	CAWMGSPGDGYTF	TGTGCCTGGATGGGGTCCCCCGGGGATGGCTACACCTTC
TRBJ2-1	TRBD1	TRBV7-8	many	CASSLGAGGLINEQFF	TGTGCCAGCAGCTTAGGGGCAGGGGGCTTGATCAATGAGCAGTTCTTC
TRBJ2-7	TRBD1	TRBV11-2	.	CASSLDLTGGLYEQYF	TGTGCCAGCAGCTTAGATCTGACAGGGGGATTATACGAGCAGTACTTC
TRBJ2-7	.	TRBV6-5	once	CASSYSIEGVKQYF	TGTGCCAGCAGTTACTCAATCGAGGGGGTTAAGCAGTACTTC
TRBJ1-1	.	TRBV3-1/TRBV3-2	.	CASSQEAGRTEAFF	TGTGCCAGCAGCCAAGAGGCAGGGCGGACTGAAGCTTTCTTT
TRBJ1-3	.	TRBV18	.	CASSPRDTTSGNTIYF	TGTGCCAGCTCCCCCCGGGACACGACCTCTGGAAACACCATATATTTT
TRBJ2-7	TRBD1	TRBV5-6	.	CASSSIGTGLIEQYF	TGTGCCAGCAGCTCGATCGGGACAGGGCTAATCGAGCAGTACTTC
TRBJ1-2	.	TRBV9	.	CASSASYGYTF	TGTGCCAGCAGCGCTTCCTATGGCTACACCTTC
TRBJ2-2	.	TRBV5-4	.	CASSSLGGGPNTGELFF	TGTGCCAGCAGCTCCTTGGGGGGGGGCCCAAACACCGGGGAGCTGTTTTTT
TRBJ1-1	.	TRBV5-1	.	CASSLGLQGPNTEAFF	TGCGCCAGCAGCTTGGGGCTCCAGGGGCCGAACACTGAAGCTTTCTTT
TRBJ2-3	.	TRBV7-7	.	CASSLGTGLDTQYF	TGTGCCAGCAGCTTAGGAACAGGGCTAGATACGCAGTATTTT
TRBJ2-1	TRBD2	TRBV29-1	.	CSVYLLGGFIAGGGNEQFF	TGCAGCGTCTACCTACTTGGGGGCTTTATAGCGGGAGGAGGCAATGAGCAGTTCTTC
TRBJ2-5	.	TRBV7-2	.	CASSDTGTSQETQYF	TGTGCCAGCAGCGATACCGGGACTTCCCAAGAGACCCAGTACTTC
TRBJ1-1	.	TRBV5-1	few	CASSLAGNTEAFF	TGCGCCAGCAGCTTGGCAGGGAACACTGAAGCTTTCTTT
TRBJ1-2	TRBD1	TRBV27	.	CASSPGTGGANYGYTF	TGTGCCAGCAGTCCAGGGACAGGGGGCGCGAACTATGGCTACACCTTC
TRBJ1-1	TRBD1	TRBV18	.	CASSPGNAGQGSEAFF	TGTGCCAGCTCACCGGGGAATGCGGGACAGGGCTCTGAAGCTTTCTTT
TRBJ1-3	.	TRBV29-1	.	CSVETWTDGNTIYF	TGCAGCGTTGAAACGTGGACTGATGGAAACACCATATATTTT
TRBJ2-5	TRBD2	TRBV5-4	.	CASSLAGVVKTQYF	TGTGCCAGCAGTTTAGCGGGAGTAGTGAAGACCCAGTACTTC
TRBJ1-1	.	TRBV7-9	.	CASSSTGQHNTEAFF	TGTGCCAGCAGCTCTACCGGACAGCACAACACTGAAGCTTTCTTT
TRBJ2-3	TRBD2	TRBV24-1	.	CATSDAAGVTDTQYF	TGTGCCACCAGTGATGCAGCGGGAGTTACAGATACGCAGTATTTT
TRBJ1-5	TRBD1	TRBV6-5	many	CASRAGQAPQPQHF	TGTGCCAGCAGGGCCGGACAGGCTCCGCAGCCCCAGCATTTT
TRBJ1-3	.	TRBV11-2	.	CASSLSGVLPGNTIYF	TGTGCCAGCAGCTTATCCGGGGTTTTGCCTGGAAACACCATATATTTT
TRBJ2-2	.	TRBV21-1	few	CASSNRPRDPNTGELFF	TGTGCCAGCAGCAATCGTCCCCGGGATCCGAACACCGGGGAGCTGTTTTTT
TRBJ2-1	TRBD1	TRBV3-1/TRBV3-2	few	CASSQTDRAPYNEQFF	TGTGCCAGCAGCCAAACCGACAGGGCTCCCTACAATGAGCAGTTCTTC
TRBJ2-5	.	TRBV20-1	few	CSASNRIGGGSFETQYF	TGCAGTGCTAGTAATCGGATAGGGGGGGGCAGTTTCGAGACCCAGTACTTC
TRBJ2-7	.	TRBV30	.	CAWSVMDTTKYF	TGTGCCTGGAGTGTAATGGACACGACGAAGTACTTC
TRBJ2-7	TRBD2	TRBV15	.	CATSRGTPGLAGWYEQYF	TGTGCCACCAGCAGAGGAACCCCAGGACTAGCGGGATGGTACGAGCAGTACTTC
TRBJ1-1	.	TRBV6-6	.	CASSYLGSDTEAFF	TGTGCCAGCAGTTACTTGGGGAGCGACACTGAAGCTTTCTTT
TRBJ2-7	.	TRBV21-1	many	CASSKKTGYEQYF	TGTGCCAGCAGCAAAAAGACAGGCTACGAGCAGTACTTC
TRBJ1-6	TRBD1	TRBV30	.	CAWSVAGGGSPLHF	TGTGCCTGGAGTGTAGCAGGGGGTGGTTCACCCCTCCACTTT
TRBJ1-2	.	TRBV5-1	.	CASSLDSSNYGYTF	TGCGCCAGCAGCTTGGACAGCTCTAACTATGGCTACACCTTC
TRBJ2-3	.	TRBV7-3	.	CASGWGPDTQYF	TGTGCCAGCGGGTGGGGGCCAGATACGCAGTATTTT